This T cell receptor beta chain was recovered during a study of shared clonotypes between healthy human individuals. At the level of the study: Per donor, three plates held CD4 naive cells, three held CD4 memory, two held CD8 naive and one held CD8 memory.

Naive CD8 cells lacked CD45RO and underwent positive selection for CCR7, leaving out terminally differentiated effector memory CD45RA+ cells. Once extracted for a subset, genomic DNA was divided evenly among several immunoSEQ plates. Repertoires were generated with immunoSEQ multiplex PCR, while TCRdb's copy carries only in-frame clones and drops some. The profile shows approximately 1.9 million clones, approximately 92% of them singletons. Germline CDR1 reads LNHDA; CDR2 reads SQIVND (reference sequence). CDR3 length: 16 amino acids. V lost 5 bases, J lost 1 base, and 7 bases stayed unmatched. The TCR sequence derives from a man aged 18-30 years in good health. Some clones in this sample may be carry-over from other donors' samples. The rearrangement links TRBV19 to TRBJ2-2, with 7 bases identical to TRBD1. The sequenced material came from naive CD8+ T cells from PBMCs. The CDR3 coding sequence is TGTGCCAGTAGTTTACGGGACAGAAAGAACACCGGGGAGCTGTTTTTT. This gives the protein CASSLRDRKNTGELFF.